Listed here are 18 T cell receptor beta chains from one sample, sequenced in a study of blood T cell repertoires in COVID-19. Profiled with immunoSEQ multiplex PCR; TCRdb holds only in-frame clones, not every one. The sample has 200,000 to 250,000 clones; 84% are singletons. The source material was PBMCs or T cells enriched from blood (not recorded which). Receptor source: a woman between 40 and 50 years old who had recovered from COVID-19.

The chain joins TRBV9 to TRBJ1-2; D is possibly TRBD1 (6 bases). V was trimmed by 6 bases and J by 1 base, leaving 13 bases between them. This CDR3 contains 14 residues. Germline values: CDR1 SGDLS, CDR2 YYNGEE. CDR3 region: CASNRAPRNYGYTF. Here the CDR3 DNA reads TGTGCCAGCAACAGGGCCCCTCGTAACTATGGCTACACCTTC. Full variable domain (remainder filled in from reference TRBV9 and TRBJ1-2): DSGVTQTPKHLITATGQRVTLRCSPRSGDLSVYWYQQSLDQGLQFLIQYYNGEERAKGNILERFSAQQFPDLHSELNLSSLELGDSALYFCASNRAPRNYGYTFGSGTRLTVV.

V is TRBV5-1 and J is TRBJ1-1, with 8 positions matching TRBD1. V shed 3 bases, J shed 3 bases, and the junction held 7 bases outside the gene matches. The CDR3 totals 15 residues. Germline V CDR1 and CDR2: SGHRS, YFSETQ. CDR3 coding DNA: TGCGCCAGCAGCTCACAGGGGGGGGAGTACACTGAAGCTTTCTTT. Translating gives CASSSQGGEYTEAFF. The full variable domain, with the rest looked up from reference TRBV5-1 and TRBJ1-1, is KAGVTQTPRYLIKTRGQQVTLSCSPISGHRSVSWYQQTPGQGLQFLFEYFSETQRNKGNFPGRFSGRQFSNSRSEMNVSTLELGDSALYLCASSSQGGEYTEAFFGQGTRLTVV.

This clone was seen only a few times. This chain uses TRBV4-2 with TRBJ2-6, with TRBD1 matching over 7 bases. Trimming took 4 bases from V and 0 from J; bases not matched to a gene: 12. This CDR3 has 19 amino acids. Looked up from germline, CDR1 is LGHNA and CDR2 is YNFKEQ. CDR3 nucleotides: TGTGCCAGCAGCCCCCACGAGGGGGCCCAGAGCTCTGGGGCCAACGTCCTGACTTTC. It translates to CASSPHEGAQSSGANVLTF.

The genes are TRBV29-1 and TRBJ2-6, with D perhaps matching TRBD1 (6 bases). CDR1 and CDR2 from the germline V gene are SQVTM and ANQGSEA. V lost 7 bases and J lost 2, with 15 bases in between. The CDR3 covers 15 residues. CDR3 sequence reads: CSAGIGGPGANVLTF. As DNA, the CDR3 is TGCAGCGCCGGGATTGGGGGCCCTGGGGCCAACGTCCTGACTTTC.

This clone occurred once. The rearrangement links TRBV19 to TRBJ1-2, with 7 positions matching TRBD1. With 5 bases clipped from V and 6 bases from J, the junction kept 18 bases outside the gene matches. Germline CDR1 is LNHDA and CDR2 is SQIVND (reference sequence). The CDR3 covers 17 residues. The CDR3 here is CASSPGTAELGWDGYTF. CDR3 coding DNA: TGTGCCAGTAGTCCCGGGACAGCTGAACTCGGATGGGATGGCTACACCTTC.

CDR3 DNA: TGTGCCAGCAGTTCACAAAAGAGGACTGAAGCTTTCTTT. This sequence encodes CASSSQKRTEAFF. The chain joins TRBV28 to TRBJ1-1; D is uncertain. In germline, CDR1 is MDHEN, CDR2 SYDVKM. V gave up 4 bases and J gave up 5 bases, with 11 bases separating them. This CDR3 contains 13 residues.

The chain links TRBV18 to TRBJ1-1; D possibly corresponds to TRBD1 (5 bases). The germline V gene has CDR1 KGHSH and CDR2 LQKENI. CDR3 length equals 12 residues. V was clipped by 2 bases and J by 10 bases, with 11 bases between them. The CDR3 loop is CASSPERGTAFF. CDR3 DNA sequence: TGTGCCAGCTCACCAGAAAGGGGCACAGCTTTCTTT.

This clone appeared once. The CDR3 region is CASSPGLAGATDTQYF. The CDR3 region has the DNA TGCGCCAGCAGCCCCGGACTAGCGGGAGCGACAGATACGCAGTATTTT. This chain joins TRBV5-1 and TRBJ2-3, with 13 bases that match TRBD2. Germline V gene data show CDR1 as SGHRS and CDR2 as YFSETQ. Germline trimming cut 4 bases from V and 3 bases from J; bases unmatched to any gene: 5. This CDR3 comprises 16 residues.

The genes are TRBV5-1 and TRBJ1-6; possible D gene TRBD1, 6 bases. V shed 4 bases and J shed 9 bases, with 8 bases lying between them. The germline V gene encodes CDR1 SGHRS and CDR2 YFSETQ. The CDR3 runs 12 residues. The DNA for the CDR3 is TGCGCCAGCAGCCAGACAGGTTCACCCCTCCACTTT. It specifies CASSQTGSPLHF.

The V and J genes are TRBV3-1 (or the pseudogene TRBV3-2) and TRBJ1-2; 8 nucleotides line up with TRBD1. Germline CDR1 LGHDT, CDR2 YNNKEL (reference sequence). The CDR3 contains 15 residues. Trimming cost V 5 bases and J 8 bases; bases outside gene matches: 13. This CDR3 reads CASSYRTGRDKGYTF. In DNA, the CDR3 is TGTGCCAGCAGCTACCGGACAGGGAGGGATAAAGGCTACACCTTC.

The chain uses TRBV11-2 and TRBJ2-1, with D hard to call. The germline V gene has CDR1 SGHAT and CDR2 FQNNGV. V was shortened by 0 bases and J by 0 bases, with 6 bases between the two germline ends. The CDR3 consists of 15 residues. The CDR3 DNA follows: TGTGCCAGCAGCTTAGATAGAAGCTCCTACAATGAGCAGTTCTTC. Translating it yields CASSLDRSSYNEQFF.

The CDR3 nucleotides read TGTGCCACCAGTGATAGGCAGGTCACAGATACGCAGTATTTT. As protein: CATSDRQVTDTQYF. The chain carries TRBV24-1 and TRBJ2-3; D gene uncertain. CDR1 is KGHDR, CDR2 SFDVKD, per germline. The CDR3 has 14 amino acids. Trimming removed 3 bases at V and 2 bases at J, with 8 bases between.

The chain recombines TRBV5-1 with TRBJ1-2; D is unclear. The V end lost 0 bases, the J end lost 8 bases, and 17 bases lay between the germline ends. Germline loops: CDR1 SGHRS, CDR2 YFSETQ. CDR3 length equals 15 residues. The chain's CDR3 is CASSLVPGPLRGYTF. The CDR3 nucleotides are TGCGCCAGCAGCTTGGTGCCAGGCCCTCTTAGGGGCTACACCTTC.

V and J are TRBV28 and TRBJ1-2; 7 positions match TRBD1. The length of the CDR3 is 13 residues. J lost 6 bases, V lost 6 bases, and 7 bases had no gene match. Germline loops: CDR1 MDHEN, CDR2 SYDVKM. This CDR3 reads CASRGTAENGYTF. CDR3 nucleotides: TGTGCCAGCAGAGGGACAGCGGAAAATGGCTACACCTTC.

The V and J genes are TRBV28 and TRBJ2-1; a weak D match, TRBD2 (8 bases). The CDR3 extends over 14 amino acids. Germline V gene data show CDR1 as MDHEN and CDR2 as SYDVKM. Trimming stripped 5 bases from V and 6 bases from J, with 14 bases between. The CDR3 reads CASSVGGDSNEQFF. The CDR3 nucleotides read TGTGCCAGCAGTGTCGGGGGGGACAGCAATGAGCAGTTCTTC.

The chain is built from TRBV28 and TRBJ2-7; 10 bases align to TRBD1. Germline lookup yields CDR1 MDHEN and CDR2 SYDVKM. V dropped 7 bases and J dropped 6; count of bases not matched to a gene: 12. The CDR3 is 15 residues long. As DNA, the CDR3 is TGTGCCAGCACTTTCCCCGGGACAGGGGTGTTCGAGCAGTACTTC. Its translation: CASTFPGTGVFEQYF.

The V gene is TRBV5-4, the J gene TRBJ1-4, with 7 bases that match TRBD1. The CDR3 runs 14 residues. From germline, CDR1 is SGHNT and CDR2 YYREEE (reference sequence). The V and J ends lost 3 bases and 6 bases, in that order; junction bases with no gene match: 5. As DNA, the CDR3 is TGTGCCAGCAGCTCGACAGGGAAGGATGAAAAACTGTTTTTT. It translates to CASSSTGKDEKLFF.

V gene TRBV2 combines with J gene TRBJ1-1; D is uncertain. The ends were cut back, 6 bases at V and 6 bases at J, with 14 bases in the middle. This CDR3 is 13 amino acids long. CDR1 and CDR2 (germline): SNHLY, FYNNEI. The chain's CDR3 is CASSQEFRSEAFF. CDR3 nucleotide sequence: TGTGCCAGCAGCCAAGAGTTTCGGTCTGAAGCTTTCTTT. Full variable domain (outside the CDR3, taken from reference TRBV2 and TRBJ1-1): EPEVTQTPSHQVTQMGQEVILRCVPISNHLYFYWYRQILGQKVEFLVSFYNNEISEKSEIFDDQFSVERPDGSNFTLKIRSTKLEDSAMYFCASSQEFRSEAFFGQGTRLTVV.